The entry below describes one TCR beta chain. Residents of approximately 25 US areas, aged about 18 to 89 years, made up the participants. What the recovered Cohort 3 donors had was two negative PCRs, clearance, or symptom resolution. Measured with immunoSEQ multiplex PCR; TCRdb has only the in-frame clones, and not every one. The sample holds roughly 290,000 clones, roughly 85% seen once. This sample was taken from a study of blood T cell repertoires in COVID-19. At the level of the study: Samples of COVID-19 (acute and convalescent) were obtained from the United States, Italy and Spain.

Material for sequencing was PBMCs or T cells enriched from blood (not recorded which). The TCR was taken from a woman aged 25 to 39 who had recovered from COVID-19.

Here the CDR3 reads CASSLTGMNTEAFF. In DNA, the CDR3 is TGTGCCAGCAGCTTGACAGGGATGAACACTGAAGCTTTCTTT. This rearrangement joins TRBV7-2 to TRBJ1-1, with TRBD1 matching over 7 bases. Germline trimming cut 3 bases from V and 0 bases from J; bases unmatched to any gene: 1. The CDR3 covers 14 residues. Germline V gene sequence: CDR1 SGHTA, CDR2 FQGNSA.